This TCR beta chain was documented in a study of blood T cell repertoires in COVID-19. For the study at large: In each case, the material was cDNA or gDNA derived from T cells, B-cell-depleted T cells, or PBMCs.

Measured with immunoSEQ multiplex PCR; TCRdb has only the in-frame clones, and not every one. The sample has 90,000 to 130,000 clones; 70% to 90% are singletons. The germline V gene encodes CDR1 LNHDA and CDR2 SQIVND (reference sequence). V was clipped by 6 bases and J by 5 bases; unmatched bases: 5. The CDR3 is 15 residues long. In this sample, this clone turned up once. The sequenced sample consisted of peripheral blood. The sequence came from a man aged 40-55 years with acute or convalescent COVID-19. The V call is TRBV19, the J call TRBJ2-1, with 12 bases fitting TRBD2. CDR3 sequence reads: CASRRTSGVDNEQFF. CDR3 DNA sequence: TGTGCCAGTAGGAGGACTAGCGGGGTAGACAATGAGCAGTTCTTC.